This TCR beta chain is from a study of CD8+ T cells in alopecia areata. Study as a whole: The drug, oral tofacitinib, was given to treated patients at 5 to 10 mg twice daily.

Whole-study results and caveats: When scalp samples are sequenced, resident alphabeta T cells of normal skin are also captured. The study found TCR sharing across patients less clear than in mice, possibly for HLA reasons. Amid tofacitinib therapy, many expanded lesional clones stayed present in scalp and blood.

Trimming stripped 0 bases from V and 6 bases from J, with 9 bases between. Germline V gene sequence: CDR1 GTSNPN, CDR2 SVGIG (reference sequence). The length of the CDR3 is 13 residues. Extracted RNA was reverse transcribed, and the resulting cDNA served as sequencing template. The protocol was immunoSEQ multiplex PCR, while the TCRdb copy is restricted to in-frame clones and leaves out a portion. The sample has some 210,000 clones; 66% are singletons. Treatment specified: oral pan-JAK inhibitor, 5-10 mg twice daily. Notes on this clone: The antigen is unknown.

Sequencing was performed on CD4+ T cells sorted from blood, taken at approximately week 44, from a patient treated with tofacitinib. The chain carries TRBV30 and TRBJ1-5; D unclear. The TCR was taken from a human donor with alopecia areata. The CDR3 nucleotides are TGTGCCTGGAGTGTAGAAAGTGGTCAGCCCCAGCATTTT. Its protein is CAWSVESGQPQHF.